These T cell receptor beta chains were read from a single sample in a study of cytomegalovirus exposure and HLA in healthy donors. The repertoire was sequenced with immunoSEQ multiplex PCR; TCRdb's copy has only in-frame clones and lacks some. The data hold around 140,000 clones, with around 80% observed a single time. Sequenced sample: PBMCs. The receptor source for this set is a female donor in good health and CMV-seronegative. Both conserved end residues are part of each CDR3.

j_gene,v_gene,CDR3aa
TRBJ1-2,TRBV10-3,CAISEQTAISYGYTF
TRBJ2-7,TRBV28,CASTSLDSYEQYF
TRBJ1-2,TRBV25-1,CASKTTGGYGYTF
TRBJ1-4,TRBV12-5,CASGLVRRAGNIRTNEKLFF
TRBJ1-1,TRBV2,CASSEAGKTEAFF
TRBJ1-2,TRBV7-2,CASSGRGSYGYTF
TRBJ1-1,TRBV29-1,CSVVTTGFMNTEAFF
TRBJ1-2,TRBV5-6,CASSLMSRAGRYGYTF
TRBJ1-2,TRBV19,CASGMGAEAYGYTF
TRBJ2-6,TRBV7-8,CASSLRRSGANVLTF
TRBJ2-1,TRBV5-4,CASSLERLGSEQFF
TRBJ2-2,TRBV5-4,CASSKTQGAPNTGELFF
TRBJ1-5,TRBV7-2,CASSSTGGYSNQPQHF
TRBJ2-5,TRBV7-9,CASNGPGGETQYF
TRBJ2-7,TRBV7-2,CASSFSGLDPVSYEQYF
TRBJ2-1,TRBV30,CAWSETHRGGYNEQFF
TRBJ2-1,TRBV30,CAWSRANEQFF
TRBJ2-4,TRBV4-2,CASSLTGTSDSIQYF
TRBJ1-1,TRBV5-1,CASSWRTGAGEAFF
TRBJ2-7,TRBV2,CASTRDYAYEQYF
TRBJ1-1,TRBV7-9,CASSLPGQINTEAFF
TRBJ1-2,TRBV10-3,CAISGDRGVNYGYTF
TRBJ1-2,TRBV5-1,CASSPSSGGGYTF
TRBJ1-1,TRBV28,CASSGGRMNTEAFF
TRBJ2-7,TRBV20-1,CSALSYEQYF
TRBJ1-2,TRBV28,CASSLTRGGRENGYTF
TRBJ2-1,TRBV11-3,CASSANPGLAGRTSYNEQFF
TRBJ2-5,TRBV7-7,CASSPIRGGETQYF
TRBJ1-1,TRBV7-3,CASIGTITFPMNTEAFF
TRBJ1-1,TRBV19,CASSPHVTGGAEAFF
TRBJ1-2,TRBV5-6,CASGLGQGTNYGYTF
TRBJ2-6,TRBV7-9,CASSPGGSGANVLTF
TRBJ1-1,TRBV19,CASSPQPGLMNTEAFF
TRBJ2-1,TRBV27,CASSLNRGGEQFF
TRBJ2-7,TRBV28,CASSRGGDVSYEQYF
TRBJ2-7,TRBV7-9,CASTPREAHSYEQYF
TRBJ1-2,TRBV7-2,CASSLEQGAIYGYTF
TRBJ2-7,TRBV7-9,CASSHSLGIEGYEQYF
TRBJ2-3,TRBV6-1,CASSDRLAGRRGSRDTQYF
TRBJ1-5,TRBV6-1,CASSELGRNQPQHF
TRBJ1-5,TRBV28,CASTHQPQHF
TRBJ2-5,TRBV6-5,CASSPFQETQYF
TRBJ2-1,TRBV13,CASSVSIHEQFF
TRBJ1-6,TRBV7-9,CASSDDLAGSPLHF
TRBJ1-2,TRBV10-1,CASSESVGQRYTF
TRBJ2-7,TRBV19,CASGQSGTSGPIYEQYF
TRBJ1-1,TRBV6-5,CATRRTGVTEAFF
TRBJ2-1,TRBV28,CASSYRPSSYNEQFF
TRBJ1-2,TRBV28,CASSFQGDYGYTF
TRBJ2-1,TRBV19,CASSIEERISSYNEQFF
TRBJ1-5,TRBV19,CASREGVADNQPQHF
TRBJ1-2,TRBV6-4,CASSGGESDGYTF
TRBJ2-3,TRBV4-3,CASSQDSGKGDTQYF
TRBJ2-5,TRBV7-2,CASSGSGGGHETQYF
TRBJ1-4,TRBV10-3,CAIAREWGNEKLFF
TRBJ2-1,TRBV4-1,CASSQFSRGSEQFF
TRBJ2-7,TRBV30,CAWKRARDYEQYF
TRBJ1-2,TRBV5-6,CASSLEGTPRNGYTF
TRBJ2-7,TRBV29-1,CSVDGGPAGEQYF
TRBJ1-2,TRBV9,CASSVVDRGPPNYGYPF